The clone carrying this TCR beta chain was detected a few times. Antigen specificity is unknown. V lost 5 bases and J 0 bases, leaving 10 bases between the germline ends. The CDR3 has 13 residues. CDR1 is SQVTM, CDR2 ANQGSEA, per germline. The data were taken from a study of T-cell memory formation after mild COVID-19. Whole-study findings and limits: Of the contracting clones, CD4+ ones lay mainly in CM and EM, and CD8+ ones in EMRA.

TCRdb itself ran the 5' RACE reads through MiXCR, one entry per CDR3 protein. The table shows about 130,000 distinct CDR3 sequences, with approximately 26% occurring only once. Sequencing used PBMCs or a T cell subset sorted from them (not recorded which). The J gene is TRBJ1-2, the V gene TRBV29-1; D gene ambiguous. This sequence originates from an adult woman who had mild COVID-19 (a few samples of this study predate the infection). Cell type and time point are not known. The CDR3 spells CSVPQSTNYGYTF. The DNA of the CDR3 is TGCAGCGTTCCCCAGAGCACTAACTATGGCTACACCTTC.